Reported below is one T cell receptor (beta chain). This clonotype has at least ten counts. Which antigen it targets is not known. A read error may account for a junction end that differs from germline. The germline V gene specifies KGHSH as CDR1 and LQKENI as CDR2. Counted from cysteine to phenylalanine, this CDR3 has 13 amino acids. CDR3 DNA is the only sequence kept; it has 39 bases, read in frame from the first base. The data derive from a study of T-cell reconstitution after alpha-beta-depleted transplantation in children (dated by TCRdb to about 2016). The study in broad terms: The study quantitatively tracked T-cell immune reconstitution after TCRalphabeta/CD19-depleted allogeneic hematopoietic cell transplantation in children using TCR repertoire profiling.

The library came from PCR. Sequenced using an Illumina HiSeq 2500. Molecular barcoding was employed in the preparation of TCR libraries, with unique molecular identifiers being used to normalize TCRbeta repertoire quantification. TCRdb reanalyzed the raw reads on its own, using fastp at Q25 for trimming and MiXCR for clone calling, and kept in-frame beta chains. Rows are combined by CDR3 protein, so each entry shows the most common genes and DNA. Within this sample are 90,000 to 95,000 distinct CDR3 sequences, with over 9% of them counted one time only. Of the sample, about 15% is held by the ten largest clones.

This specimen consisted of PBMCs from the stem cell graft donor, obtained from the stem cell graft. This TCR was recovered from a human donor who donated a stem cell graft to a child with inherited bone marrow failure. The chain uses TRBV18 and TRBJ2-1; the D segment might be TRBD1 or TRBD2, since each matches 5 bases. The DNA sequence is as follows: TGTGCCAGCTCACCCCGACCCCTTAGGGGAGTGATCTTC. Its protein is CASSPRPLRGVIF.